The present T cell receptor beta chain was sequenced within a study of cytomegalovirus exposure and HLA in healthy donors. Libraries were prepared by immunoSEQ multiplex PCR; TCRdb keeps only in-frame clonotypes and omits some of them. The sample consists of 110,000 to 150,000 clones, around 89% of them appearing once. Study-wide results and limits: In the roughly 120 validation repertoires, a later analysis found that first-cohort TCR clusters tended to co-occur. It was confirmed in vitro that three of the CMV-associated chains were specific for CMV antigens. Listed as cytomegalovirus-associated were 150 or so TCR beta chains. It was reported that the classifier diagnosed cytomegalovirus status with high specificity and sensitivity in both the original and validation cohorts.

A note on this clone: The target antigen is unknown.

Germline V gene sequence: CDR1 SQVTM, CDR2 ANQGSEA. J lost 1 base, V lost 4 bases, and 12 bases had no gene match. This CDR3 has 17 amino acids. The chain uses TRBV29-1 and TRBJ2-3; TRBD2 aligns across 9 bases. The origin of this receptor is a young woman in good health and CMV-seropositive. Sequences were obtained from PBMCs. CDR3 amino acids: CSVVWRGGYVGTDTQYF. CDR3 nucleotide sequence: TGCAGCGTTGTATGGCGGGGGGGCTATGTTGGCACAGATACGCAGTATTTT.